This is a list of T cell receptor beta chains from one sample in a study of cytomegalovirus exposure and HLA in healthy donors. Repertoires were generated with immunoSEQ multiplex PCR, while TCRdb's copy carries only in-frame clones and drops some. The data show fewer than 90,000 clones, roughly 80% seen once. The sequenced sample consisted of PBMCs. The receptors derive from a young woman in good health and CMV-seropositive. The CDR3 runs from the conserved cysteine through the conserved F or W. D genes are given only for firm matches. Some rows have no size entry. The others give once, few or many, or a class for an expanded clone.

>.|TRBV6-6|14|TRBJ2-3|.
TGTGCCAGCAGGGCCGAGGGCCACACAGATACGCAGTATTTT
CASRAEGHTDTQYF
>.|TRBV19|13|TRBJ1-2|.
TGTGCCAGTAGTATGGACACACCCTATGGCTACACCTTC
CASSMDTPYGYTF
>.|TRBV7-9|17|TRBJ2-2|TRBD2
TGTGCCAGCAGCTTTACTACCGGGACTAGCCTCACCGGGGAGCTGTTTTTT
CASSFTTGTSLTGELFF
>.|TRBV5-4|18|TRBJ2-3|TRBD2
TGTGCCAGCAGCTTGGGGGGTCTAGCGGGGGGGCCCACAGATACGCAGTATTTT
CASSLGGLAGGPTDTQYF
>.|TRBV15|15|TRBJ2-7|TRBD1
TGTGCCACCAGCAGAGATACAGGGGGCGTCGACGAGCAGTACTTC
CATSRDTGGVDEQYF
>.|TRBV28|15|TRBJ2-6|TRBD2
TGTGCCAGCAGTAAGACTAGCAGTGGGGCCAACGTCCTGACTTTC
CASSKTSSGANVLTF
>.|TRBV4-1|16|TRBJ2-7|.
TGCGCCAGCAGCCAAGAGAAGACAGGTCTTTCCTACGAGCAGTACTTC
CASSQEKTGLSYEQYF
>.|TRBV4-3|16|TRBJ1-3|.
TGCGCCAGCAGCCAAGAAATCTCCCGCTCTGGAAACACCATATATTTT
CASSQEISRSGNTIYF
>once|TRBV11-3|15|TRBJ2-2|TRBD1
TGTGCCAGCAGCTCCTCGGGACAGAGCACCGGGGAGCTGTTTTTT
CASSSSGQSTGELFF
>.|TRBV6-4|15|TRBJ2-3|TRBD2
TGTGCCAGCAGCGATAGCGGGGGGGCCGTAGATACGCAGTATTTT
CASSDSGGAVDTQYF
>once|TRBV7-3|16|TRBJ2-5|TRBD2
TGTGCCAGCAGCCCCAAACTAGCGGGGGGTCGGGAGACCCAGTACTTC
CASSPKLAGGRETQYF
>.|TRBV9|16|TRBJ2-2|.
TGTGCCAGCAGCGCACTACCCGGGGGAGTCCCCGGGGAGCTGTTTTTT
CASSALPGGVPGELFF
>.|TRBV6-1|14|TRBJ1-2|.
TGTGCCAGCAGGCCGGGGGGGGCGCAGTATGGCTACACCTTC
CASRPGGAQYGYTF
>.|TRBV30|14|TRBJ2-3|.
TGTGCCTGGAGGGGAGGCGGTAACACAGATACGCAGTATTTT
CAWRGGGNTDTQYF
>many|TRBV27|16|TRBJ2-1|TRBD2
TGTGCCAGCAGTCCCCTCGGAGCGGGGCCGAAGAATGAGCAGTTCTTC
CASSPLGAGPKNEQFF
>.|TRBV4-1|17|TRBJ2-5|.
TGCGCCAGCAGCCAAGTGGGCCGCGGCAGGGGGGCGGAGACCCAGTACTTC
CASSQVGRGRGAETQYF
>few|TRBV7-6|12|TRBJ1-1|TRBD1
TGTGCCAGCAGCTCTGGGACAGGGAAAGCTTTCTTT
CASSSGTGKAFF